This T cell receptor beta chain was documented in a study of blood T cell repertoires in COVID-19. Sequenced by immunoSEQ multiplex PCR; TCRdb stores in-frame clones only, minus some. The sample holds about 270,000 clones, about 91% seen once. V lost 4 bases to trimming and J lost 3 bases; unmatched junction nucleotides: 7. This CDR3 region has 15 residues. The germline V gene encodes CDR1 SEHNR and CDR2 FQNEAQ (reference sequence). Those designated as exposed participants met a COVID-19 case within 2 weeks before study entry. This TCR was recovered from a man aged 35 to 55 who had been exposed to COVID-19. The source material was PBMCs or T cells enriched from blood (not recorded which). The chain employs TRBV7-9 and TRBJ2-7, with TRBD2 identical over 9 bases. This chain's CDR3 is CASSSRLAVNYEQYF. As DNA, the CDR3 is TGTGCCAGCAGCTCTCGACTAGCGGTGAACTACGAGCAGTACTTC.